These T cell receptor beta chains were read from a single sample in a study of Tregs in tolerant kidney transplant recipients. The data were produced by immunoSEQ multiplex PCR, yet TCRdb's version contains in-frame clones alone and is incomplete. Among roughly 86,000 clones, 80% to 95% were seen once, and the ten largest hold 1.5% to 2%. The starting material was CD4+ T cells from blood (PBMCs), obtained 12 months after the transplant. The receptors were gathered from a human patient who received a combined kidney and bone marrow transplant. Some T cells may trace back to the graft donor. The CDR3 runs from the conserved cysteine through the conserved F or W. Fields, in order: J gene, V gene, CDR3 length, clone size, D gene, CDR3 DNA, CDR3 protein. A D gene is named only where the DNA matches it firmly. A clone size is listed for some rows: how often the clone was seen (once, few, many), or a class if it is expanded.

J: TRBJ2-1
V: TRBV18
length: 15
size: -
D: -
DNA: TGTGCCAGCTCACCGGGACAAAGCTCCTACAATGAGCAGTTCTTC
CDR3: CASSPGQSSYNEQFF

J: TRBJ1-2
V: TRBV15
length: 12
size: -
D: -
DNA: TGTGCCACCAGCAGAGATCCAGGGGTGAACACCTTC
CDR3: CATSRDPGVNTF

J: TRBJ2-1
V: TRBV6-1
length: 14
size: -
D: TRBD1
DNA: TGTGCCAGCAGAACAGGGGGCGCCTTCAATGAGCAGTTCTTC
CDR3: CASRTGGAFNEQFF

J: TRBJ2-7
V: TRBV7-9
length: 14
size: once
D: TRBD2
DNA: TGTGCCAGCAGCTCTAGCGGGAGGTCCTACGAGCAGTACTTC
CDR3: CASSSSGRSYEQYF

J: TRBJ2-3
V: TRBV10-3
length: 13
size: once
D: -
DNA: TGTGCCATCAGTGACGACATCACAGATACGCAGTATTTT
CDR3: CAISDDITDTQYF

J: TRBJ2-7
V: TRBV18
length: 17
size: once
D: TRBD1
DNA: TGTGCCAGCTCACCCTACCCCCCTGGCAGGGGGTCGGGCGAGCAGTACTTC
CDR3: CASSPYPPGRGSGEQYF

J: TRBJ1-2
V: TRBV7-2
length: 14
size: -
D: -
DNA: TGTGCCAGCAGCCCGAAGACAGTTTATTATGGCTACACCTTC
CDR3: CASSPKTVYYGYTF

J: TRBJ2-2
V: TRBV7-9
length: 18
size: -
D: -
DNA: TGTGCCAGCAGCTTAGGGAAAACAGGGATCCTGAACACCGGGGAGCTGTTTTTT
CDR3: CASSLGKTGILNTGELFF

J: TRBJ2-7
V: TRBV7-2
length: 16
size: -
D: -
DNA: TGTGCCAGCAGCTTAGCCGGGAATTGGGCTACCTACGAGCAGTACTTC
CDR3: CASSLAGNWATYEQYF

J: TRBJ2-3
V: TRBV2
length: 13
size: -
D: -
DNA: TGTGCCAGCACCTCGGGGTACACAGATACGCAGTATTTT
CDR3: CASTSGYTDTQYF

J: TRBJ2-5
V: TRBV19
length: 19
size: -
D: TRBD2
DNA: TGTGCCAGTAGTATATACGCGGGGGGCCGCCGGGGGATGACGGAGACCCAGTACTTC
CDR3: CASSIYAGGRRGMTETQYF

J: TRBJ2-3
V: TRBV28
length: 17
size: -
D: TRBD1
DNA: TGTGCCAGCAGGACTGCCGGGACAGGGTTCGGGACAGATACGCAGTATTTT
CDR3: CASRTAGTGFGTDTQYF

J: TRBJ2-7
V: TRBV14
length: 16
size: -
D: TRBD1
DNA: TGTGCCAGCAGCCAAAACCGGGACAGGGCCTCCTACGAGCAGTACTTC
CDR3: CASSQNRDRASYEQYF

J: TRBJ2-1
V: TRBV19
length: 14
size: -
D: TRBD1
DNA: TGTGCCAGTAGGCGGGACAGGGCAGTAAATGAGCAGTTCTTC
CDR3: CASRRDRAVNEQFF

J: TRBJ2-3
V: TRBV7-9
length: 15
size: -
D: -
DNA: TGTGCCAGCAGGCAGACAGGAGCAGAGGGAGATACGCAGTATTTT
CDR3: CASRQTGAEGDTQYF

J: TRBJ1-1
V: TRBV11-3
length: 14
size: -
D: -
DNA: TGTGCCAGCAGCCTAGACAGAACGAACACTGAAGCTTTCTTT
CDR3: CASSLDRTNTEAFF

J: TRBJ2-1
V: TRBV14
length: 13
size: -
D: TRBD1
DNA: TGTGCCAGCAGCCCCCGACAGGGGAATGAGCAGTTCTTC
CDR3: CASSPRQGNEQFF

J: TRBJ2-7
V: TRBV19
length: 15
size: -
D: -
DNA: TGTGCCAGTAGTGTGATGACAGGTGAGAGGTACGAGCAGTACTTC
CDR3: CASSVMTGERYEQYF

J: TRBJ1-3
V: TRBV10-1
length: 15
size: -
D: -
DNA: TGCGCCAGCAGTGAGTCCCAGGGCTCTGGAAACACCATATATTTT
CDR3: CASSESQGSGNTIYF

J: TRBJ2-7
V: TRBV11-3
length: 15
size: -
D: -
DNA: TGTGCCAGCAGCCCCCTTCAGGGCAGTCCCTACGAGCAGTACTTC
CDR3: CASSPLQGSPYEQYF

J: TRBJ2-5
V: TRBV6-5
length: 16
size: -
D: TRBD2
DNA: TGTGCCAGCAGATACAGTAGCGGGGGGGCCGGGGAGACCCAGTACTTC
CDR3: CASRYSSGGAGETQYF

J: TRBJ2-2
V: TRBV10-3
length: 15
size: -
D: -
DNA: TGTGCCATCAGTGACGACAGGGCGGGGTCCGGGGAGCTGTTTTTT
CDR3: CAISDDRAGSGELFF

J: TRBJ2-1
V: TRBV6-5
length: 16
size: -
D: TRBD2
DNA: TGTGCCAGCAGTTACCTCCGGGGGGAGGTAAGAAATGAGCAGTTCTTC
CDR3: CASSYLRGEVRNEQFF

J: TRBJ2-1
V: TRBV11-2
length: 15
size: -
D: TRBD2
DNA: TGTGCCAGCAGCTCTCTAGCGGGGGAGGGTAGTGAGCAGTTCTTC
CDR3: CASSSLAGEGSEQFF

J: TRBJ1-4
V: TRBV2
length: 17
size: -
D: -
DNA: TGTGCCAGCAGTGAAGCGCTGGCCAGTGCAACTAATGAAAAACTGTTTTTT
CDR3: CASSEALASATNEKLFF

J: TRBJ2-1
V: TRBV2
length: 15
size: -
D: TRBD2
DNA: TGTGCCAGCAAGGGGACTAGCGGGAGGGCCTATGAGCAGTTCTTC
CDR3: CASKGTSGRAYEQFF

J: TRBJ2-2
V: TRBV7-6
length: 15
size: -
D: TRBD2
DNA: TGTGCCAGCAGCTCCCAAGCGGGAGGTACCGGGGAGCTGTTTTTT
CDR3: CASSSQAGGTGELFF

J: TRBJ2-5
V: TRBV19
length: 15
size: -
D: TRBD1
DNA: TGTGCCAGTAGTATACACCAGGGGGCCCAAGAGACCCAGTACTTC
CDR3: CASSIHQGAQETQYF

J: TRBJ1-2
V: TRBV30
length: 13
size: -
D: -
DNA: TGTGCCTGGAGGCGGGACGTCTTGGGTGGCTACACCTTC
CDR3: CAWRRDVLGGYTF

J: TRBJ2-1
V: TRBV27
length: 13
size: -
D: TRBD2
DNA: TGTGCCAGCAAGGGGACTAGCGGGGCGGAGCAGTTCTTC
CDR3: CASKGTSGAEQFF

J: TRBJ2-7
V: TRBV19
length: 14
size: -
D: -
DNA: TGTGCCAGTAGTACGATACTAGGAACCTACGAGCAGTACTTC
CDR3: CASSTILGTYEQYF

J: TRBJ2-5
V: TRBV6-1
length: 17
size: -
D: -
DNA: TGTGCCAGCAGTGAAGGGGCTCTGAAGATTTACCAAGAGACCCAGTACTTC
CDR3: CASSEGALKIYQETQYF